This is a list of T cell receptor beta chains from one sample in a study of Graves' ophthalmopathy and Graves' hyperthyroidism. TCRdb fed the multiplex PCR reads into MiXCR, producing one record per CDR3 protein. The sample carries about 220,000 distinct CDR3 sequences, roughly 21% recorded once. Sequencing was done on a sample of peripheral blood. The origin of the receptors is a woman in her fifties or sixties with Graves' ophthalmopathy. Both conserved end residues are part of each CDR3. The D gene is left open where the match is weak. Size values are once, few and many counts, or a class for expanded clones, and some rows have none.

-	TRBV12-3/TRBV12-4	TRBJ2-7	many	TGTGCCAGCAGTTTGGGGGTCCTCGGGTCCTACGAGCAGTACTTC	CASSLGVLGSYEQYF
-	TRBV6-2/TRBV6-3	TRBJ2-5	many	TGTGCCAGCAGTTCTTCAGACAGGCAGATGAGGCAAGAGACCCAGTACTTC	CASSSSDRQMRQETQYF
-	TRBV3-1	TRBJ2-7	many	TGTGCCAGCAGCCAAGTTATAGGAGAGACCTACGAGCAGTACTTC	CASSQVIGETYEQYF
-	TRBV24-1	TRBJ2-7	many	TGTGCCACCAGTGATGCAGGCTCCTACGAGCAGTACTTC	CATSDAGSYEQYF
-	TRBV14	TRBJ1-2	many	TGTGCCAGCAGCCAAGGTCGGAACTATGGCTACACCTTC	CASSQGRNYGYTF
TRBD2	TRBV7-4	TRBJ2-7	many	TGTGCCAGCAGCTTAGTTCTAGCGGGAGGTTCCGCCTACGAGCAGTACTTC	CASSLVLAGGSAYEQYF
-	TRBV6-5	TRBJ2-7	many	TGTGCCAGCAGAACAAGGGCCAGTGTCTCCTACGAGCAGTACTTC	CASRTRASVSYEQYF
-	TRBV6-5	TRBJ1-3	-	TGTGCCAGCAGTTACTCGGAGTTGTCTGGAAACACCATATATTTT	CASSYSELSGNTIYF
-	TRBV24-1	TRBJ1-5	-	TGTGCCAGCAGTGAAACAGGGAGTCAGCCCCAGCATTTT	CASSETGSQPQHF
-	TRBV11-2	TRBJ1-6	many	TGTGCCAGCAGCAATTACGGCAATTCACCCCTCCACTTT	CASSNYGNSPLHF
-	TRBV30	TRBJ2-3	-	TGTGCCTGGAGTGTACCAACCCTCGGACCCCCTCGCACAGATACGCAGTATTTT	CAWSVPTLGPPRTDTQYF
-	TRBV19	TRBJ1-5	-	TGTGCCACCCCCCGCCCGGCAGGACGGCAGCCCCAGCATTTT	CATPRPAGRQPQHF
-	TRBV11-2	TRBJ2-7	many	TGTGCCAGCAGCTTAGTTGCGAACAGGTACGAGCAGTACTTC	CASSLVANRYEQYF
TRBD1	TRBV27	TRBJ2-7	many	TGTGCCAGCAGTTCCCCGCCGGGACAGGGGTCACCCGACCAGTACTTC	CASSSPPGQGSPDQYF
TRBD1	TRBV6-2/TRBV6-3	TRBJ1-1	-	TGTGCCAGCAGCTGGACAGGGGGGGGGATCTTGGCTATGAACACTGAAGCTTTCTTT	CASSWTGGGILAMNTEAFF
-	TRBV28	TRBJ2-5	many	TGTGCCAGCAGTTTAGAGAAGACCCAGTACTTC	CASSLEKTQYF
-	TRBV19	TRBJ1-2	many	TGTGCCAGTAGTACCTCGAGGGTCTCCGCTAACTATGGCTACACCTTC	CASSTSRVSANYGYTF
TRBD1	TRBV19	TRBJ1-5	many	TGTGCCAGTATGGCCCGGACAGGGGCGAGCAATCAGCCCCAGCATTTT	CASMARTGASNQPQHF
TRBD1	TRBV5-1	TRBJ2-6	many	TGCGCCAGCATGGGGACAGAACCTCCCCTGACTTTC	CASMGTEPPLTF
-	TRBV30	TRBJ2-1	many	TGTGCCAGGGACGGAGGGGGCTATGAGCAGTTCTTC	CARDGGGYEQFF
-	TRBV30	TRBJ1-5	few	TGTGCCTGGGGGTTCGGAGGAGCGGGTCAGCCCCAGCATTTT	CAWGFGGAGQPQHF
-	TRBV20-1	TRBJ2-6	many	TGCAGTGCTAGAGATCGGGGCGGAAGGAGCTCTGGGGCCAACGTCCTGACTTTC	CSARDRGGRSSGANVLTF
-	TRBV3-1	TRBJ1-2	-	TGTGCCAGCAGCCCACCGGGTGAGGGGTATGGCTACACCTTC	CASSPPGEGYGYTF
-	TRBV28	TRBJ1-5	many	TGTGCCAGCAGCTCCCCTGGGGGCCCGGCTCAGCCCCAGCATTTT	CASSSPGGPAQPQHF
-	TRBV12-3/TRBV12-4	TRBJ1-2	few	TGTGCCAGCACCCCCGGGCCGAGCTATGGCTACACCTTC	CASTPGPSYGYTF
-	TRBV27	TRBJ2-1	few	TGTGCCAGCAGTTGGAGGGATATCTCCTACAATGAGCAGTTCTTC	CASSWRDISYNEQFF
-	TRBV28	TRBJ2-7	once	TGTGCCAGCATATCTCATACGCCCTACGAGCAGTACTTC	CASISHTPYEQYF
-	TRBV10-2	TRBJ2-7	many	TGCGCCAGCAGCCCACTTTCGGACGGCAACGAGCAGTACTTC	CASSPLSDGNEQYF
-	TRBV7-3	TRBJ1-6	many	TGTGCCAGCAGCTTAAGACCGACATATTCACCCCTCCACTTT	CASSLRPTYSPLHF
-	TRBV6-5	TRBJ2-1	many	TGTGCCAGCAGTTACTCCGGGTCTGAGCAGTTCTTC	CASSYSGSEQFF
TRBD2	TRBV11-2	TRBJ2-4	many	TGTGCCAGCAGCTTAGAAGGGGGGGTAGCGGGAGGAATCCGCAACATTCAGTACTTC	CASSLEGGVAGGIRNIQYF
-	TRBV5-5	TRBJ1-1	-	TGTGCCAGCAGTAGGGCCTCCCTTCTGAACACTGAAGCTTTCTTT	CASSRASLLNTEAFF
-	TRBV15	TRBJ2-2	many	TGTGCCACCAGCAGATACAGGTCCACCACCGGGGAGCTGTTTTTT	CATSRYRSTTGELFF
TRBD1	TRBV2	TRBJ1-3	-	TGTGCCAGCAGTGCCCGGCAGGGGGGGGCTGGAAACACCATATATTTT	CASSARQGGAGNTIYF
-	TRBV27	TRBJ1-1	many	TGTGCCAGCCGTCTCTCGGGGGGATTGAACACTGAAGCTTTCTTT	CASRLSGGLNTEAFF
TRBD1	TRBV6-5	TRBJ1-1	few	TGTGCCAGCATTAAAACAGGGGACACTGAAGCTTTCTTT	CASIKTGDTEAFF
TRBD1	TRBV3-1	TRBJ2-7	few	TGTGCCAGCAGCCAAGGACAGGGGTTCTACGAGCAGTACTTC	CASSQGQGFYEQYF